These 20 T cell receptor beta chains were sequenced from one sample in a study of blood T cells in healthy people across ages. Then a second PCR, running about 7 to 11 cycles, was carried out with a sample-barcoded 5' primer and a J-beta primer mix. One entry per CDR3 protein results from TCRdb running MiXCR on the 5' RACE reads. Of about 730,000 distinct CDR3 sequences listed, about 42% are singletons. The specimen was blood. These receptors came from a woman aged 55-70 years in good health.

In DNA form, the CDR3 reads TGTGCCAGCTCGACGGAGCTAGCGGGAGGGCCCGGGGATGAGCAGTACTTC. The encoded protein is CASSTELAGGPGDEQYF. The J gene is TRBJ2-7, the V gene TRBV6-7; 12 bases line up with TRBD2. TRBV6-7 is placed among ORFs of uncertain function. The CDR3 length is 17 residues. The trim removed 8 bases at V and 7 bases at J, leaving 18 bases unmatched.

V and J are TRBV7-6 and TRBJ2-5; D may be TRBD1 (6 bases). This CDR3 contains 14 residues. Germline V gene lookup returns CDR1 SGHVS and CDR2 FNYEAQ. V gave up 0 bases and J gave up 5 bases, with 10 bases separating them. CDR3 loop: CASSLASQGETQYF. The CDR3 DNA follows: TGTGCCAGCAGCTTAGCGTCCCAGGGGGAGACCCAGTACTTC.

This clonotype was seen only a few times. The chain combines TRBV12-3 or TRBV12-4 with TRBJ2-3; D gene ambiguous. The ends were cut back, 1 base at V and 7 bases at J, with 6 bases in the middle. The CDR3 has 12 amino acids. In DNA, the CDR3 is TGTGCCAGCAGTTTAGTACCGAATACGCAGTATTTT. Residues: CASSLVPNTQYF.

This chain uses TRBV12-3 or TRBV12-4 with TRBJ1-5; 9 nucleotides match TRBD1. J lost 4 bases, V lost 5 bases, and 3 bases had no gene match. There are 14 residues in the CDR3. The CDR3 region is CASSRTGANQPQHF. The CDR3 coding sequence is TGTGCCAGCAGTCGGACAGGGGCAAATCAGCCCCAGCATTTT.

The chain joins TRBV5-5 to TRBJ1-1; unclear D gene. The CDR3 runs to 15 residues. The V gene's germline CDR1 is SGHKS and CDR2 YYEKEE (reference sequence). V dropped 0 bases and J dropped 0 bases, with 9 bases sitting between them. The CDR3 coding sequence is TGTGCCAGCAGCTTGGGGCAGAGAGTGAACACTGAAGCTTTCTTT. Translation: CASSLGQRVNTEAFF.

The chain uses TRBV4-2 and TRBJ2-7, with D possibly matching TRBD1 (5 bases). Trimming removed 2 bases from V and 3 bases from J, with 14 bases in between. The CDR3 covers 15 residues. CDR1 and CDR2 (germline): LGHNA, YNFKEQ. CDR3 nucleotide sequence: TGTGCCAGCAGCCAATCCCGGCAGGGAAACTACGAGCAGTACTTC. It codes for CASSQSRQGNYEQYF.

The chain recombines TRBV3-1 with TRBJ2-7; D perhaps matches TRBD1 (6 bases). This CDR3 is built from 14 residues. Germline CDR1 is LGHDT and CDR2 is YNNKEL (reference sequence). Trimming cost V 2 bases and J 7 bases, with 15 bases left between them. The CDR3 nucleotides are TGTGCCAGCAGCCAATTTAGGACAGCCGGGGAGCAGTACTTC. It codes for CASSQFRTAGEQYF.

The J gene is TRBJ1-5, the V gene TRBV12-3 or TRBV12-4; tentative D call: TRBD1 (5 bases). The CDR3 covers 13 residues. V lost 6 bases and J lost 7, with 13 bases in between. The CDR3: CASRFLRGQPQHF. The CDR3 coding sequence is TGTGCCAGCAGGTTCCTAAGGGGACAGCCCCAGCATTTT.

The chain links TRBV28 to TRBJ2-1; D not certain. There are 14 residues in the CDR3. The V end lost 4 bases, the J end lost 4 bases, and 11 bases lay between the germline ends. Germline V gene lookup returns CDR1 MDHEN and CDR2 SYDVKM. The CDR3 protein is CASSYHVGYNEQFF. The CDR3 DNA reads as TGTGCCAGCAGTTACCATGTCGGATACAATGAGCAGTTCTTC.

The V gene is TRBV20-1, the J gene TRBJ2-1; D gene ambiguous. The CDR3 runs 15 residues. The V gene lost 6 bases and the J gene lost 0 bases, with 15 bases spanning the gap. Germline CDR1 reads DFQATT; CDR2 reads SNEGSKA (reference sequence). The CDR3 DNA reads as TGCAGTGCCGCTTCCGGCCCAAGCTCCTACAATGAGCAGTTCTTC. It yields the protein CSAASGPSSYNEQFF.

Points on this clonotype: This could be a read error, since a much larger clone is one nucleotide away. This chain uses TRBV20-1 with TRBJ2-7; 7 bases are shared with TRBD2. CDR1 and CDR2 (germline): DFQATT, SNEGSKA (reference sequence). The junction had 18 bases not matched to a gene; V was cut back by 6 bases and J by 7 bases. The CDR3 covers 15 residues. The CDR3 sequence is CSAIPSGGGVNEQYF. DNA of the CDR3: TGCAGTGCAATTCCTAGCGGCGGAGGTGTAAATGAGCAGTACTTC.

This chain links TRBV28 with TRBJ2-2; D might be TRBD1 or TRBD2, each matching 5 bases. The CDR3 contains 16 residues. V gave up 4 bases and J gave up 1 base, with 13 bases separating them. The germline V gene encodes CDR1 MDHEN and CDR2 SYDVKM. The CDR3 reads CASSSLGGGNTGELFF. CDR3 nucleotides: TGTGCCAGCAGTTCCTTAGGTGGGGGGAACACCGGGGAGCTGTTTTTT. Drawing the rest from reference TRBV28 and TRBJ2-2, the complete variable domain is DVKVTQSSRYLVKRTGEKVFLECVQDMDHENMFWYRQDPGLGLRLIYFSYDVKMKEKGDIPEGYSVSREKKERFSLILESASTNQTSMYLCASSSLGGGNTGELFFGEGSRLTVL.

The J gene is TRBJ2-7, the V gene TRBV18, with TRBD2 matching over 10 bases. The germline V gene has CDR1 KGHSH and CDR2 LQKENI. V was clipped by 3 bases and J by 6 bases; unmatched bases: 5. The CDR3 length is 14 residues. CDR3 region: CASSPASGSPEQYF. The CDR3 DNA reads as TGTGCCAGCTCACCGGCTAGCGGGAGTCCCGAGCAGTACTTC.

The J gene is TRBJ2-7, the V gene TRBV27; 9 nucleotides match TRBD1. CDR3 size: 17 residues. Germline CDR1 MNHEY, CDR2 SMNVEV (reference sequence). The junction had 14 bases not matched to a gene; V was cut back by 6 bases and J by 2 bases. The chain's CDR3 is CASRSHYQRDRAYEQYF. CDR3 DNA sequence: TGTGCCAGCAGGAGCCATTACCAAAGGGACAGGGCCTACGAGCAGTACTTC.

This chain connects TRBV5-1 to TRBJ2-1; D gene unclear. CDR3 length: 16 residues. Trimming shortened V by 2 bases and J by 5 bases, and 17 bases separated the two germline ends. CDR1 and CDR2 from the germline V gene are SGHRS and YFSETQ. The CDR3 loop is CASSFLGDPFNNEQFF. In nucleotides, the CDR3 is TGCGCCAGCAGCTTCCTCGGAGACCCGTTCAACAATGAGCAGTTCTTC.

J is TRBJ2-5 and V is TRBV9; TRBD2 agrees at 7 bases. The germline V gene encodes CDR1 SGDLS and CDR2 YYNGEE. The CDR3 length is 16 residues. The ends lost 0 bases at V and 2 bases at J; junction bases unmatched: 7. The CDR3 bases are TGTGCCAGCAGCGTAGGGCGAGCGGGGCCACAAGAGACCCAGTACTTC. Its protein product is CASSVGRAGPQETQYF.

The chain couples TRBV7-2 to TRBJ2-7; 9 bases match TRBD2. With 4 bases clipped from V and 6 bases from J, the junction kept 10 bases outside the gene matches. The germline V gene has CDR1 SGHTA and CDR2 FQGNSA. This CDR3 has 15 amino acids. The CDR3 sequence is CASSSVAGEASEQYF. CDR3 DNA sequence: TGTGCCAGCAGCTCCGTAGCGGGAGAGGCGTCCGAGCAGTACTTC.

The rearrangement uses TRBV12-3 or TRBV12-4 and TRBJ2-3; 11 bases map to TRBD1. Trimming took 5 bases from V and 6 from J; bases not matched to a gene: 7. CDR3 size: 15 residues. CDR3 coding DNA: TGTGCCAGCAGTCCGGACAGGGGGCGAAGTGATACGCAGTATTTT. It is translated as CASSPDRGRSDTQYF.

In this sample, this clonotype turned up a few times. V gene TRBV7-8 combines with J gene TRBJ1-4; 8 nucleotides match TRBD1. V dropped 5 bases and J dropped 10; count of bases not matched to a gene: 12. Germline V lookup: CDR1 SGHVS, CDR2 FQNEAQ. This CDR3 contains 15 residues. CDR3: CASSPASAGGVKLFF. As DNA, the CDR3 is TGTGCCAGCAGCCCGGCGTCGGCAGGGGGCGTAAAACTGTTTTTT.

V is TRBV7-8 and J is TRBJ2-4; 9 nucleotides agree with TRBD1. The tail of the sequence fits TRBJ2-7 better, so the J call may be wrong. The CDR3 has 15 residues. Germline values: CDR1 SGHVS, CDR2 FQNEAQ. CDR3 nucleotides: TGTGCCAGCAGCTTACCGGACAGGGGAGCCTACGAGCAGTACTTC. This gives the protein CASSLPDRGAYEQYF.